Below are 9 T cell receptor beta chains sequenced from a single sample in a study of cytomegalovirus exposure and HLA in healthy donors. Use of 60 Vbeta and 13 Jbeta primers characterized the PCR. The assay was immunoSEQ multiplex PCR, and TCRdb's table has in-frame clones only and misses some. The sample yields about 130,000 clones, 75% to 90% seen once. Sequences were obtained from PBMCs. These receptors originate from a woman under 40 in good health and CMV-seropositive.

The chain combines TRBV2 with TRBJ2-7; 7 nucleotides line up with TRBD1. Germline values: CDR1 SNHLY, CDR2 FYNNEI. V trimming: 11 bases; J trimming: 0 bases; junction bases outside the gene matches: 10. The length of the CDR3 is 14 residues. Here the CDR3 reads CAGTPGQLSYEQYF. The CDR3 region has the DNA TGTGCCGGAACTCCGGGACAGCTCTCCTACGAGCAGTACTTC.

This chain joins TRBV30 and TRBJ1-2; 7 bases are shared with TRBD1. The germline V gene has CDR1 GTSNPN and CDR2 SVGIG (reference sequence). The CDR3 covers 13 residues. With V trimmed by 5 bases and J by 2 bases, 5 bases remained unmatched. The CDR3 loop reads CAWDDRENYGYTF. In nucleotides, the CDR3 is TGTGCCTGGGACGACAGGGAAAACTATGGCTACACCTTC. Together with reference TRBV30 and TRBJ1-2, the CDR3 gives the full variable domain: SQTIHQWPATLVQPVGSPLSLECTVEGTSNPNLYWYRQAAGRGLQLLFYSVGIGQISSEVPQNLSASRPQDRQFILSSKKLLLSDSGFYLCAWDDRENYGYTFGSGTRLTVV.

V is TRBV2 and J is TRBJ2-7, with D possibly TRBD2 on 5 matching bases. The germline CDR1 and CDR2 sequences are SNHLY and FYNNEI. The germline V and J ends were trimmed by 2 bases and 3 bases, with 11 bases remaining between them. This CDR3 contains 14 residues. The CDR3 DNA follows: TGTGCCAGCAGTGAAAGGGAGACCCTCTACGAGCAGTACTTC. This codes for CASSERETLYEQYF.

The rearrangement uses TRBV29-1 and TRBJ2-1, with 13 bases lining up with TRBD2. V was clipped by 4 bases and J by 12 bases; unmatched bases: 9. CDR1 and CDR2 (germline): SQVTM, ANQGSEA. The CDR3 loop spans 14 amino acids. In nucleotides, the CDR3 is TGCAGCGTTGGGGGACTAGCGGGAAGAGTGGGGCAGTTCTTC. The encoded protein is CSVGGLAGRVGQFF.

The gene calls are TRBV9 and TRBJ1-2, with unresolved D. The V gene's germline CDR1 is SGDLS and CDR2 YYNGEE. The CDR3 is 14 residues long. The ends were cut back, 3 bases at V and 1 base at J, with 10 bases in the middle. The CDR3 spells CASSEVGSNYGYTF. CDR3 coding DNA: TGTGCCAGCAGCGAAGTGGGCAGTAACTATGGCTACACCTTC. Using reference TRBV9 and TRBJ1-2 for the parts outside the CDR3, the full variable domain is DSGVTQTPKHLITATGQRVTLRCSPRSGDLSVYWYQQSLDQGLQFLIQYYNGEERAKGNILERFSAQQFPDLHSELNLSSLELGDSALYFCASSEVGSNYGYTFGSGTRLTVV.

J is TRBJ1-1 and V is TRBV11-2, with a tentative D call TRBD1 (5 bases). The CDR3 extends over 13 amino acids. Germline CDR1 is SGHAT and CDR2 is FQNNGV. V was pared by 0 bases and J by 4 bases, with 6 bases between. The CDR3 loop is CASSLEGGTEAFF. CDR3 bases: TGTGCCAGCAGCTTAGAGGGGGGCACTGAAGCTTTCTTT.

This sequence joins TRBV5-1 and TRBJ1-2; weak D call: TRBD1 (5 bases). V lost 0 bases, J lost 2 bases, and 11 bases lay in between. The CDR3 is 15 amino acids. Per the germline V gene, CDR1 is SGHRS and CDR2 is YFSETQ. This CDR3 reads CASSLGQGANYGYTF. In DNA, the CDR3 is TGCGCCAGCAGCTTGGGGCAAGGGGCCAACTATGGCTACACCTTC.

The chain uses TRBV4-1 and TRBJ1-1, with TRBD1 matching over 7 bases. J lost 10 bases, V lost 0 bases, and 11 bases had no gene match. CDR3 length: 15 residues. Germline CDR1 MGHRA, CDR2 YSYEKL. This CDR3 is CASSQEAGRQGLAFF. The CDR3 DNA follows: TGCGCCAGCAGCCAAGAAGCGGGTCGACAGGGCCTAGCTTTCTTT.

V and J are TRBV18 and TRBJ2-6, with 7 bases matching TRBD1. V lost 3 bases and J lost 2; bases outside the gene matches: 4. This CDR3 comprises 16 residues. The germline gives CDR1 KGHSH, CDR2 LQKENI. In DNA, the CDR3 is TGTGCCAGCTCACCGGGACAGACTCCTGGGGCCAACGTCCTGACTTTC. As protein: CASSPGQTPGANVLTF.